This is a list of T cell receptor beta chains from one sample in a study of cytomegalovirus exposure and HLA in healthy donors. The data were produced by immunoSEQ multiplex PCR, yet TCRdb's version contains in-frame clones alone and is incomplete. The table has about 56,000 clones, around 90% seen once. Sequences were obtained from PBMCs. The receptors originated from a man younger than 35 in good health and CMV-seronegative. Both conserved end residues are part of each CDR3. The order of the fields is D gene, J gene, CDR3 length, clone size, V gene, CDR3 DNA, CDR3 protein. A D gene is named only where the DNA matches it firmly. Where a row states a size, it is once, few, many or the class of an expanded clone; other rows omit it.

D: .; J: TRBJ1-4; length: 14; size: once; V: TRBV19; DNA: TGTGCCAGTAGTATCCCCGGAACTAATGAAAAACTGTTTTTT; CDR3: CASSIPGTNEKLFF
D: .; J: TRBJ2-7; length: 16; size: .; V: TRBV27; DNA: TGTGCCAGCAGTTTAACCCGTGCGGGGGCCCCCTACGAGCAGTACTTC; CDR3: CASSLTRAGAPYEQYF
D: .; J: TRBJ2-1; length: 16; size: .; V: TRBV11-2; DNA: TGTGCCAGCAGCTTTGCGGGTCGGAGCTCCTACAATGAGCAGTTCTTC; CDR3: CASSFAGRSSYNEQFF
D: .; J: TRBJ2-7; length: 12; size: .; V: TRBV5-6; DNA: TGTGCCAGCAGCTTGGACAACTACGAGCAGTACTTC; CDR3: CASSLDNYEQYF
D: .; J: TRBJ2-5; length: 16; size: .; V: TRBV4-3; DNA: TGCGCCAGCAGCCAAGGTTCATACGGGGACCAAGAGACCCAGTACTTC; CDR3: CASSQGSYGDQETQYF
D: TRBD1; J: TRBJ2-7; length: 15; size: .; V: TRBV7-2; DNA: TGTGCCAGCAGCTTGGCGACAGGGGGCATGTACGAGCAGTACTTC; CDR3: CASSLATGGMYEQYF
D: .; J: TRBJ2-7; length: 14; size: .; V: TRBV18; DNA: TGTGCCAGCTCATCCCCGCAGGGACGGGAGCGGCCGTACTTC; CDR3: CASSSPQGRERPYF
D: .; J: TRBJ2-1; length: 11; size: .; V: TRBV2; DNA: TGTGCCAGCAGGGGTGGGAGTGAGCAGTTCTTC; CDR3: CASRGGSEQFF
D: TRBD1; J: TRBJ1-4; length: 16; size: .; V: TRBV5-1; DNA: TGCGCCAGCAGCCTACCCACAGGGGGAGTTAATGAAAAACTGTTTTTT; CDR3: CASSLPTGGVNEKLFF
D: TRBD1; J: TRBJ2-4; length: 15; size: .; V: TRBV11-3; DNA: TGTGCCAGCAGCTTAGAGTCCCAGGGGGAAAACATTCAGTACTTC; CDR3: CASSLESQGENIQYF
D: TRBD1; J: TRBJ2-4; length: 17; size: once; V: TRBV18; DNA: TGTGCCAGCTCAGGAATCGGGACAGGGATAGCCAAAAACATTCAGTACTTC; CDR3: CASSGIGTGIAKNIQYF
D: .; J: TRBJ1-5; length: 13; size: .; V: TRBV4-3; DNA: TGCGCCAGCAGCCAAGAATCATATCAGCCCCAGCATTTT; CDR3: CASSQESYQPQHF
D: .; J: TRBJ2-7; length: 13; size: .; V: TRBV28; DNA: TGTGCCAGCAGTTTGATGGTAGCCTACGAGCAGTACTTC; CDR3: CASSLMVAYEQYF
D: TRBD1; J: TRBJ2-4; length: 15; size: .; V: TRBV29-1; DNA: TGCAGCGTTGAAGATCTTCCAGGGGGCAAAAACATTCAGTACTTC; CDR3: CSVEDLPGGKNIQYF